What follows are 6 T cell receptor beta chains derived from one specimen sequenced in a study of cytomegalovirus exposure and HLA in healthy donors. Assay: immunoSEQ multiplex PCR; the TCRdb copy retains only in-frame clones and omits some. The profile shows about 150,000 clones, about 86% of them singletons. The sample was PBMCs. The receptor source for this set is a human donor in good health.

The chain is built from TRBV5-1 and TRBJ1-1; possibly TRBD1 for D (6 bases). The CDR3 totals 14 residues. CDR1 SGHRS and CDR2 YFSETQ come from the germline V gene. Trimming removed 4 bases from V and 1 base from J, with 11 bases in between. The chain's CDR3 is CASSPTTGNTEAFF. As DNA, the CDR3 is TGCGCCAGCAGCCCAACGACAGGGAACACTGAAGCTTTCTTT. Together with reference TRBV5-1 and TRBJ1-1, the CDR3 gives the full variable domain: KAGVTQTPRYLIKTRGQQVTLSCSPISGHRSVSWYQQTPGQGLQFLFEYFSETQRNKGNFPGRFSGRQFSNSRSEMNVSTLELGDSALYLCASSPTTGNTEAFFGQGTRLTVV.

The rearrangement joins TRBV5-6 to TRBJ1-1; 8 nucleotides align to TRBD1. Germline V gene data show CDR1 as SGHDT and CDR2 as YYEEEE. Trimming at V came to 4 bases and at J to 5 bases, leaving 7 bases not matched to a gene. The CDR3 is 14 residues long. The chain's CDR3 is CASSGGTGRTEAFF. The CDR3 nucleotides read TGTGCCAGCAGCGGCGGGACAGGTAGGACTGAAGCTTTCTTT.

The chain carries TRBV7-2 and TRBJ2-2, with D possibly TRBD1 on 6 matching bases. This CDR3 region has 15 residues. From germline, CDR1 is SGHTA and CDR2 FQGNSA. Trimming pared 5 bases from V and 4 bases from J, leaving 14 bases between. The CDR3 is CASSPRQVSTGELFF. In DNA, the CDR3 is TGTGCCAGCAGCCCGAGACAGGTGTCCACCGGGGAGCTGTTTTTT.

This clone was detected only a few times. CDR3 coding DNA: TGTGCCAGCAGCGCCCTCGGTGATGAGCAGTTCTTC. Its protein is CASSALGDEQFF. V usage is TRBV9 and J usage is TRBJ2-1; the D is unclear. CDR1 and CDR2 from the germline V gene are SGDLS and YYNGEE. V was shortened by 3 bases and J by 8 bases, with 9 bases between the two germline ends. CDR3 length equals 12 residues. Looking up the rest from reference TRBV9 and TRBJ2-1 gives the full variable domain: DSGVTQTPKHLITATGQRVTLRCSPRSGDLSVYWYQQSLDQGLQFLIQYYNGEERAKGNILERFSAQQFPDLHSELNLSSLELGDSALYFCASSALGDEQFFGPGTRLTVL.

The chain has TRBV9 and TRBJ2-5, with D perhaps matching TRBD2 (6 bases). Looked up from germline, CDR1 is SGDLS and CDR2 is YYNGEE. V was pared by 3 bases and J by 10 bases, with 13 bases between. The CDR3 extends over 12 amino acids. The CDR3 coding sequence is TGTGCCAGCAGCGGGCCGGTGGGGGGCCAGTACTTC. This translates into CASSGPVGGQYF.

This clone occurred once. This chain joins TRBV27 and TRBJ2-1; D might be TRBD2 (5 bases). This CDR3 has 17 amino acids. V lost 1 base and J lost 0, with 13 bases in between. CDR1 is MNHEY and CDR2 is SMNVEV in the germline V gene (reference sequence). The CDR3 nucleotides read TGTGCCAGCAGTTTATATCCATCAGCGGACTCCTACAATGAGCAGTTCTTC. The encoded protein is CASSLYPSADSYNEQFF.